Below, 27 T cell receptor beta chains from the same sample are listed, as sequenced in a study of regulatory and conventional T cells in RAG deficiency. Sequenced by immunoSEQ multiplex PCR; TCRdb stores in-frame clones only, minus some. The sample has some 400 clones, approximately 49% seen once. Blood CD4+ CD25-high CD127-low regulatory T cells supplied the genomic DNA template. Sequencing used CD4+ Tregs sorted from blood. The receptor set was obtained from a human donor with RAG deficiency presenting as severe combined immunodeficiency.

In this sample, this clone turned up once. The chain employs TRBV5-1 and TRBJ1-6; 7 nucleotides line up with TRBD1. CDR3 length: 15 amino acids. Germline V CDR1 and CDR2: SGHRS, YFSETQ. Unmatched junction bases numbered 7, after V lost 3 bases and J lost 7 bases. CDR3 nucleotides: TGCGCCAGCAGCTCTAGGGGGCAGGGGAATTCACCCCTCCACTTT. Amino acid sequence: CASSSRGQGNSPLHF.

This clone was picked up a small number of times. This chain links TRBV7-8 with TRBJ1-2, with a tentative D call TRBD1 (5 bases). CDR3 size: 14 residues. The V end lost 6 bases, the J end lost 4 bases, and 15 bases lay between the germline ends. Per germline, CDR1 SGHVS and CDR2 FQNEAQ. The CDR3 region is CASSHSSGGYGYTF. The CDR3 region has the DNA TGTGCCAGCAGTCATTCCTCTGGGGGCTATGGCTACACCTTC. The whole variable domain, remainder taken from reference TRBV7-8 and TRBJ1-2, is GAGVSQSPRYKVAKRGQDVALRCDPISGHVSLFWYQQALGQGPEFLTYFQNEAQLDKSGLPSDRFFAERPEGSVSTLKIQRTQQEDSAVYLCASSHSSGGYGYTFGSGTRLTVV.

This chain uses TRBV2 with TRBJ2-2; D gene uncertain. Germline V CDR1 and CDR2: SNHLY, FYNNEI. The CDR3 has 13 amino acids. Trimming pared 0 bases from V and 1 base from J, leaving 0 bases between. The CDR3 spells CASSEANTGELFF. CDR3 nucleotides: TGTGCCAGCAGTGAAGCGAACACCGGGGAGCTGTTTTTT.

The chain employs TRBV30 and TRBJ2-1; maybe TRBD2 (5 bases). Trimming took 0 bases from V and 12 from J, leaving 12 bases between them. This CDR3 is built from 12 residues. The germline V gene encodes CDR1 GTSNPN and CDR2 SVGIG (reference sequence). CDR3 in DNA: TGTGCCTGGAGTGTACGGGGTAGGGTGCAGTTCTTC. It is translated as CAWSVRGRVQFF.

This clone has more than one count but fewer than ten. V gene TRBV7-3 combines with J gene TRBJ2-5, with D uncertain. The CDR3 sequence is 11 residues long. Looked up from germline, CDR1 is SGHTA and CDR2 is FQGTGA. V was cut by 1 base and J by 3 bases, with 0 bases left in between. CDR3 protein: CASSLKETQYF. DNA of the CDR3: TGTGCCAGCAGCTTAAAAGAGACCCAGTACTTC.

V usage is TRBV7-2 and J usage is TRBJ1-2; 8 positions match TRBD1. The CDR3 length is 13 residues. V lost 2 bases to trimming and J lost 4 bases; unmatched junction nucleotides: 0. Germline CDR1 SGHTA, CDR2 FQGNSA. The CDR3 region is CASSLQGAYGYTF. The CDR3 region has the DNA TGTGCCAGCAGCTTACAGGGGGCCTATGGCTACACCTTC.

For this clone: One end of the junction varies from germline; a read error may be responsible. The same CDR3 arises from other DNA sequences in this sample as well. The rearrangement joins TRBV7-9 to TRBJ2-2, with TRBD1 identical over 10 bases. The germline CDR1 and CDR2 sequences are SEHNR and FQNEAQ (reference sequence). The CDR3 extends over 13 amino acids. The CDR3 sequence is CATPTGGTGELFF. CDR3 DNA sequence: TGTGCCACCCCGACAGGGGGCACCGGGGAGCTATTTTTT.

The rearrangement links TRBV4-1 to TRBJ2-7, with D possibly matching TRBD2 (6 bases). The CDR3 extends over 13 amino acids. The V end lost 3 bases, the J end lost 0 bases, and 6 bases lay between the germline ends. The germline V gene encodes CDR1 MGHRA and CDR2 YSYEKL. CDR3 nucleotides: TGCGCCAGCAGCCAGCGGGACTCCTACGAGCAGTACTTC. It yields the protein CASSQRDSYEQYF.

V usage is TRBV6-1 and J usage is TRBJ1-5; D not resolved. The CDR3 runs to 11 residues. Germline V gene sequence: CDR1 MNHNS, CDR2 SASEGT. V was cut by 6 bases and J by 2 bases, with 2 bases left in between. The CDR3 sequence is CASRGNQPQHF. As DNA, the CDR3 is TGTGCCAGCAGGGGCAATCAGCCCCAGCATTTT.

Here the CDR3 reads CASRQGQLYGYTF. The CDR3 bases are TGTGCCAGCAGACAGGGACAGCTCTATGGCTACACCTTC. The chain carries TRBV7-3 and TRBJ1-2; 7 bases are shared with TRBD1. Trimming cost V 6 bases and J 4 bases; bases outside gene matches: 5. The CDR3 runs 13 residues. Per the germline V gene, CDR1 is SGHTA and CDR2 is FQGTGA.

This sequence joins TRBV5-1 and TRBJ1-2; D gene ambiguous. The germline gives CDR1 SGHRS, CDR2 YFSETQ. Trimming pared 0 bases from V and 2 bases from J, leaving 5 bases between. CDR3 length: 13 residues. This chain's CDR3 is CASSLDGNYGYTF. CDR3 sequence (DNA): TGCGCCAGCAGCTTGGACGGAAACTATGGCTACACCTTC.

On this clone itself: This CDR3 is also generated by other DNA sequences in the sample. CDR3 region: CATPTGGTGELFF. CDR3 nucleotides: TGTGCCACCCCGACAGGGGGCACCGGGGAGCTGTTTTTT. The genes are TRBV7-9 and TRBJ2-2; 9 bases agree with TRBD1. CDR1 is SEHNR, CDR2 FQNEAQ, per germline (reference sequence). The J segment lost 4 bases and the V segment lost 10 bases, leaving 4 bases of the junction unmatched. This CDR3 has 13 amino acids. The full variable domain, in which reference TRBV7-9 and TRBJ2-2 provide the parts outside the CDR3, is DTGVSQNPRHKITKRGQNVTFRCDPISEHNRLYWYRQTLGQGPEFLTYFQNEAQLEKSRLLSDRFSAERPKGSFSTLEIQRTEQGDSAMYLCATPTGGTGELFFGEGSRLTVL.

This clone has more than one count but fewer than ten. The CDR3 bases are TGTGCCAGCAGTTTATTTCACAGGTCCTACGAGCAGTACTTC. It encodes CASSLFHRSYEQYF. The chain has TRBV27 and TRBJ2-7; D is perhaps TRBD1 (5 bases). V was clipped by 1 base and J by 1 base, with 8 bases between them. The germline gives CDR1 MNHEY, CDR2 SMNVEV (reference sequence). This CDR3 has 14 residues.

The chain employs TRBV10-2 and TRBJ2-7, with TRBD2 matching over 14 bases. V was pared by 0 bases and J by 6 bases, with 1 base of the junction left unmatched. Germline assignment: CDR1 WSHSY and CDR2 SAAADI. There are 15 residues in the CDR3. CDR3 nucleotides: TGCGCCAGCAGTGAGTCGACTAGCGGGAGGGCCGAGCAGTACTTC. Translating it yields CASSESTSGRAEQYF.

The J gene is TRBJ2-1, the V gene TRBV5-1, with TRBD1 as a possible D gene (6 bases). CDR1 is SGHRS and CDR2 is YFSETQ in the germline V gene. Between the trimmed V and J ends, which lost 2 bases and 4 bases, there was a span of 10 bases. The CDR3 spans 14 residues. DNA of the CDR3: TGCGCCAGCAGCTTCCAGGGGTCGTACAATGAGCAGTTCTTC. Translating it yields CASSFQGSYNEQFF.

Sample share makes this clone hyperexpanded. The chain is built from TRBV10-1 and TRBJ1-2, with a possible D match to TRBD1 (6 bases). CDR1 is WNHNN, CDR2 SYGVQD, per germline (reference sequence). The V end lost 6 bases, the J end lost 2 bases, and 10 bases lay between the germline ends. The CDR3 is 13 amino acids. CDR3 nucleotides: TGCGCCAGCAGCCCAACAGGGAACTATGGCTACACCTTC. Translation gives CASSPTGNYGYTF.

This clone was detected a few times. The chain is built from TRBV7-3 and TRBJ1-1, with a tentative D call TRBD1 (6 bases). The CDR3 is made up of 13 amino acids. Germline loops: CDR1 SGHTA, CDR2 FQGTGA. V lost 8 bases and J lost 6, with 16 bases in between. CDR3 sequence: CASSWGARAEAFF. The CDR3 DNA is TGTGCCAGCTCCTGGGGGGCCAGGGCTGAAGCTTTCTTT.

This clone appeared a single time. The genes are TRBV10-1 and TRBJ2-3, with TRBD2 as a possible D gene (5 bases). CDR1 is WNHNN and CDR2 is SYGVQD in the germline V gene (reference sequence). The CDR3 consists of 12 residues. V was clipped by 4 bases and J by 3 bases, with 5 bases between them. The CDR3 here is CASSGTTDTQYF. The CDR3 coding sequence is TGCGCCAGCAGTGGGACTACAGATACGCAGTATTTT.

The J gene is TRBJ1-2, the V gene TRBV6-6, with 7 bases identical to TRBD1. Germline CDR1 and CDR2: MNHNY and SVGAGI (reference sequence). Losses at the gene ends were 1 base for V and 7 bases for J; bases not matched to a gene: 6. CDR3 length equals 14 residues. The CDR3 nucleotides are TGTGCCAGCAGTTACTTACAGGGGAAGGGTGGCTACACCTTC. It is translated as CASSYLQGKGGYTF.

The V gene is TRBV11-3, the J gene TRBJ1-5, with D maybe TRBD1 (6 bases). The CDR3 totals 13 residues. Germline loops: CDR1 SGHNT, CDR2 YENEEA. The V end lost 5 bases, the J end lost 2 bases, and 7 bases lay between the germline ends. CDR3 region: CASSRQGNQPQHF. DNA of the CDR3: TGTGCCAGCAGCCGACAGGGCAATCAGCCCCAGCATTTT.

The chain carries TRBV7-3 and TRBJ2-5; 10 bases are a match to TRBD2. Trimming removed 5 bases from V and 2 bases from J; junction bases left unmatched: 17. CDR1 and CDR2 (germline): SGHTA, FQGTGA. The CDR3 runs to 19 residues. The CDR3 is CASSPGGPAGGPRQETQYF. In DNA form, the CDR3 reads TGTGCCAGCAGCCCCGGCGGGCCAGCGGGAGGGCCTCGGCAAGAGACCCAGTACTTC.

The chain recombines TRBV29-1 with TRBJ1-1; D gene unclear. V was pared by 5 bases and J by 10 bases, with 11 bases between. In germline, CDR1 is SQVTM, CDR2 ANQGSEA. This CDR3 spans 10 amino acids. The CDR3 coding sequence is TGCAGCGTTCAAAGCGGCGGAGCTTTCTTT. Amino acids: CSVQSGGAFF.

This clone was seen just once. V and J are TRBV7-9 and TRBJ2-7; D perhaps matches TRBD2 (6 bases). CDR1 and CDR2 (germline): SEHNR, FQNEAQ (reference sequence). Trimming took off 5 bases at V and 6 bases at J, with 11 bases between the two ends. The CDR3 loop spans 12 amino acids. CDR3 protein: CASSATSTEQYF. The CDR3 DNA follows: TGTGCCAGCAGCGCGACTAGTACCGAGCAGTACTTC.

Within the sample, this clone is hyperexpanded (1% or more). CDR3 amino acids: CASSLKETQYF. The CDR3 DNA reads TGTGCCAGCAGCTTAAAAGAGACCCAGTACTTC. The gene calls are TRBV7-6 and TRBJ2-5; D unclear. CDR1 is SGHVS and CDR2 is FNYEAQ in the germline V gene. The CDR3 has 11 residues. V shed 2 bases and J shed 3 bases, with 1 base lying between them. The whole variable domain, remainder taken from reference TRBV7-6 and TRBJ2-5, is GAGVSQSPRYKVTKRGQDVALRCDPISGHVSLYWYRQALGQGPEFLTYFNYEAQQDKSGLPNDRFSAERPEGSISTLTIQRTEQRDSAMYRCASSLKETQYFGPGTRLLVL.

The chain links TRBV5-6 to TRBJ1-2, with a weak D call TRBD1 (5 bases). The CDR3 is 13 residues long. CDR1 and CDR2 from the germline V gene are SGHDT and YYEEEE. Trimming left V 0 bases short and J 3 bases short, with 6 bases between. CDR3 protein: CASSLARDYGYTF. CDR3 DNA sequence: TGTGCCAGCAGCTTGGCCAGGGACTATGGCTACACCTTC.

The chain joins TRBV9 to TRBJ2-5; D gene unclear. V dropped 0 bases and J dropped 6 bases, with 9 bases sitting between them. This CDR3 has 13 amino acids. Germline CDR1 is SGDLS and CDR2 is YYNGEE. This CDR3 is CASSVGITKTQYF. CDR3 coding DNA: TGTGCCAGCAGCGTAGGAATCACAAAGACCCAGTACTTC.

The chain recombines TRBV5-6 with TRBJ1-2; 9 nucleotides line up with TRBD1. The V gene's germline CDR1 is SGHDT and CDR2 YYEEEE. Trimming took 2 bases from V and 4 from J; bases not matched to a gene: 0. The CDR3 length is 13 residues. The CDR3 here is CASSLQGAYGYTF. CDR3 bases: TGTGCCAGCAGCTTACAGGGGGCCTATGGCTACACCTTC.